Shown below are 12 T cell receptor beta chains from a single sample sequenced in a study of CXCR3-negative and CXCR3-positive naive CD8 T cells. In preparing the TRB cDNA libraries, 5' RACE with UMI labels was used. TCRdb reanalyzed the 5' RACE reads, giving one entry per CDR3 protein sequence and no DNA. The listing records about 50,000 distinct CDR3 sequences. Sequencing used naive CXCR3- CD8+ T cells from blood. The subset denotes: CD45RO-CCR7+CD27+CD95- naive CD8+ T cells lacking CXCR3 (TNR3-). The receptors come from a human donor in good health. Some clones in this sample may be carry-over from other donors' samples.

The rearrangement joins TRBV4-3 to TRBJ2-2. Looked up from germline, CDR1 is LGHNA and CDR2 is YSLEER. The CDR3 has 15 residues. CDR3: CASSQDESVTGELFF.

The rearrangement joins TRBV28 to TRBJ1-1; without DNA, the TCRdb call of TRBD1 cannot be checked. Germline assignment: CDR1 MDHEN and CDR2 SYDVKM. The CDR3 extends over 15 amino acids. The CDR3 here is CASSLSGVGNTEAFF.

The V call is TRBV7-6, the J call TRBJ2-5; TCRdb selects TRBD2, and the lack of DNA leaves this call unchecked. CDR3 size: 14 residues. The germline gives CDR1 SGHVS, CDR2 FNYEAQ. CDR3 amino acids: CASSSLGLEETQYF.

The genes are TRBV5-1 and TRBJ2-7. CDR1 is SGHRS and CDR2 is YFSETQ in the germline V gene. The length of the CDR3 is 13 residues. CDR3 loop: CASRADSTYEQYF.

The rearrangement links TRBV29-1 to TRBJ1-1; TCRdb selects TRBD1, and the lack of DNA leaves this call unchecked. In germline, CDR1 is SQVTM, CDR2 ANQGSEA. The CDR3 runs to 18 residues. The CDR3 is CSVEVSGQGNHMNTEAFF.

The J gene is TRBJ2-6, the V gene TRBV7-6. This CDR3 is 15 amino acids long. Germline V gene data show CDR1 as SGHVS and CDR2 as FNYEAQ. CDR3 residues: CASSLGGTGANVLTF.

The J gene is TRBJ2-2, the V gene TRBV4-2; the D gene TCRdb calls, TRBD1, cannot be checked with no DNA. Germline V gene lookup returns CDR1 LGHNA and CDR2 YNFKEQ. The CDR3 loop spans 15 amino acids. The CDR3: CASSPPGAIYGELFF.

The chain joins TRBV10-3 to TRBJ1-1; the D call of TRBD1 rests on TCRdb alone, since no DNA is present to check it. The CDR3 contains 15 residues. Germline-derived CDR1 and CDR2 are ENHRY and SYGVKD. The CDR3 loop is CAITMTESFNTEAFF.

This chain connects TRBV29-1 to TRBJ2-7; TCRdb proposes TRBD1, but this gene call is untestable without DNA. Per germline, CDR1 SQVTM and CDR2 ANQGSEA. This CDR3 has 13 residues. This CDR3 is CSVGQNEDYEQYF.

CDR3 amino acids: CASSAEGNGAYGYTF. The chain couples TRBV9 to TRBJ1-2. This CDR3 is built from 15 residues. CDR1 SGDLS and CDR2 YYNGEE come from the germline V gene.

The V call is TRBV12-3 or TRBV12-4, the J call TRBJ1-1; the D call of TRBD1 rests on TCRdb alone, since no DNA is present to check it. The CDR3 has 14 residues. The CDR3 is CASSFSGPPVEAFF.

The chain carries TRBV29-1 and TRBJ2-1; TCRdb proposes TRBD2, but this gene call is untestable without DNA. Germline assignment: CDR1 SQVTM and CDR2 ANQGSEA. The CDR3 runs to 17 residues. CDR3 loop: CSLTGQGTSGGYNEQFF.